Presented here are 31 T cell receptor beta chains from one specimen sequenced in a study of blood T cell repertoires in COVID-19. Some clones are missing from TCRdb's copy, which holds only in-frame ones; the method was immunoSEQ multiplex PCR. Of under 200,000 clones listed, about nine tenths were seen once; the top ten hold approximately 3.5%. Source material: peripheral blood. These receptors all come from a man in his sixties or seventies with acute or convalescent COVID-19.

V gene TRBV10-2 combines with J gene TRBJ2-3; 7 bases line up with TRBD2. In germline, CDR1 is WSHSY, CDR2 SAAADI. The CDR3 has 14 residues. The trim removed 6 bases at V and 3 bases at J, leaving 6 bases unmatched. The CDR3 nucleotides are TGCGCCAGCAGCGTAGCGGGCCGGACAGATACGCAGTATTTT. Its translation: CASSVAGRTDTQYF.

In DNA form, the CDR3 reads TGTGCCAGCAGCCGCCGACTAGCGGGAGCTAGCACAGATACGCAGTATTTT. This encodes CASSRRLAGASTDTQYF. The chain has TRBV3-1 (or the pseudogene TRBV3-2) and TRBJ2-3, with 12 positions matching TRBD2. Germline CDR1 reads LGHDT; CDR2 reads YNNKEL (reference sequence). Losses at the gene ends were 4 bases for V and 0 bases for J; bases not matched to a gene: 5. This CDR3 comprises 17 residues.

V is TRBV12-5 and J is TRBJ1-6; 7 nucleotides agree with TRBD1. CDR1 LGHNT and CDR2 FRNRAP come from the germline V gene. Unmatched junction bases numbered 15, after V lost 4 bases and J lost 6 bases. The CDR3 loop spans 18 amino acids. CDR3 DNA: TGTGCTAGTGGTTCGCGACTACAGGGGACCCATTTTAATTCACCCCTCCACTTT. As protein: CASGSRLQGTHFNSPLHF.

The CDR3 nucleotides are TGTGCCAGCAGCCCGGTTCCAGGGGCCCTACCCTACGAGCAGTACTTC. This translates into CASSPVPGALPYEQYF. V and J are TRBV7-9 and TRBJ2-7; D perhaps matches TRBD1 (6 bases). CDR1 and CDR2 (germline): SEHNR, FQNEAQ (reference sequence). Trimming removed 5 bases from V and 2 bases from J, with 19 bases in between. The CDR3 is made up of 16 amino acids.

The chain carries TRBV24-1 and TRBJ1-2, with TRBD1 matching over 10 bases. Germline values: CDR1 KGHDR, CDR2 SFDVKD. J gave up 5 bases and V 4 bases, and 6 bases lay outside the gene matches. This CDR3 has 15 amino acids. The CDR3 region has the DNA TGTGCCACCAGTGACCCCGGGACAGGGGAGTATGGCTACACCTTC. Translated: CATSDPGTGEYGYTF.

CDR3 DNA: TGTGCCAGCAGCTCCGGGACAGCCTGGGGTCAGCCCCAGCATTTT. The encoded protein is CASSSGTAWGQPQHF. The V call is TRBV5-6, the J call TRBJ1-5; 7 bases agree with TRBD1. Germline V gene data show CDR1 as SGHDT and CDR2 as YYEEEE. CDR3 size: 15 residues. V gave up 3 bases and J gave up 6 bases; unmatched junction bases: 9.

The chain has TRBV28 and TRBJ1-1, with TRBD1 identical over 7 bases. CDR1 and CDR2 from the germline V gene are MDHEN and SYDVKM. After removal of 5 bases from V and 6 bases from J, the junction contained 12 bases not matched to a gene. The CDR3 spans 15 residues. CDR3: CASSPPGQTVAEAFF. CDR3 in DNA: TGTGCCAGCAGTCCTCCGGGACAGACAGTCGCTGAAGCTTTCTTT.

CDR3 sequence: CASGRYSTDTQYF. The CDR3 DNA sequence: TGTGCCAGCGGGAGGTACAGCACAGATACGCAGTATTTT. The chain combines TRBV6-5 with TRBJ2-3, with a weak D call TRBD2 (6 bases). V lost 8 bases, J lost 0 bases, and 9 bases lay in between. Germline V gives CDR1 MNHEY, CDR2 SVGAGI. CDR3 size: 13 residues.

The rearrangement joins TRBV15 to TRBJ2-1; TRBD1 might be the D (6 bases). V lost 1 base and J lost 2, with 12 bases in between. The CDR3 contains 16 residues. Germline V gene data show CDR1 as LNHNV and CDR2 as YYDKDF (reference sequence). The CDR3 is CATSRGRTVAYNEQFF. The CDR3 coding sequence is TGTGCCACCAGCAGAGGGAGGACAGTAGCCTACAATGAGCAGTTCTTC.

V gene TRBV19 combines with J gene TRBJ2-7; TRBD2 agrees at 9 bases. The germline CDR1 and CDR2 sequences are LNHDA and SQIVND (reference sequence). J gave up 0 bases and V 4 bases, and 7 bases lay outside the gene matches. CDR3 size: 16 residues. The CDR3 reads CASSRGPSGASYEQYF. The CDR3 region has the DNA TGTGCCAGTAGTAGGGGTCCTAGCGGGGCCTCCTACGAGCAGTACTTC.

The rearrangement links TRBV11-2 to TRBJ1-4; possible D gene TRBD1, 5 bases. The germline CDR1 and CDR2 sequences are SGHAT and FQNNGV. The CDR3 has 14 residues. With 5 bases removed from V and 8 bases from J, the gap between germline ends came to 15 bases. The CDR3 loop reads CASSPTDIPEKLFF. In DNA form, the CDR3 reads TGTGCCAGCAGCCCAACGGACATCCCCGAAAAACTGTTTTTT.

This sequence joins TRBV6-5 and TRBJ2-1, with 7 bases matching TRBD1. CDR1 and CDR2 from the germline V gene are MNHEY and SVGAGI. Trimming removed 6 bases from V and 3 bases from J; junction bases left unmatched: 5. The length of the CDR3 is 14 residues. CDR3 coding DNA: TGTGCCAGCAGCCTTCGGGACAGCTACAATGAGCAGTTCTTC. Amino acid sequence: CASSLRDSYNEQFF.

The rearrangement links TRBV5-1 to TRBJ2-5; a weak D match, TRBD2 (5 bases). The CDR3 covers 13 residues. Per the germline V gene, CDR1 is SGHRS and CDR2 is YFSETQ. Trimming removed 4 bases from V and 4 bases from J, with 11 bases in between. The CDR3 is CASSQGGLETQYF. In DNA form, the CDR3 reads TGCGCCAGCAGCCAAGGCGGGCTAGAGACCCAGTACTTC. Drawing the rest from reference TRBV5-1 and TRBJ2-5, the complete variable domain is KAGVTQTPRYLIKTRGQQVTLSCSPISGHRSVSWYQQTPGQGLQFLFEYFSETQRNKGNFPGRFSGRQFSNSRSEMNVSTLELGDSALYLCASSQGGLETQYFGPGTRLLVL.

A single count supports this clone. The rearrangement links TRBV29-1 to TRBJ2-2; D is undetermined. Per germline, CDR1 SQVTM and CDR2 ANQGSEA. The V end lost 0 bases, the J end lost 4 bases, and 12 bases lay between the germline ends. The CDR3 runs 15 residues. As DNA, the CDR3 is TGCAGCGTTGAAGACTCGGGTTCGAGCACCGGGGAGCTGTTTTTT. Its translation: CSVEDSGSSTGELFF.

The V gene is TRBV5-1, the J gene TRBJ1-2; 10 bases agree with TRBD1. V lost 4 bases and J lost 6; bases outside the gene matches: 6. CDR3 size: 14 residues. CDR1 and CDR2 (germline): SGHRS, YFSETQ. CDR3 protein: CASSADRGWDGYTF. CDR3 in DNA: TGCGCCAGCAGCGCGGACAGGGGGTGGGATGGCTACACCTTC.

The V call is TRBV6-5, the J call TRBJ1-5; no clear D. V was trimmed by 6 bases and J by 7 bases, leaving 16 bases between them. Germline CDR1 and CDR2: MNHEY and SVGAGI. The CDR3 is 14 amino acids. This CDR3 reads CASSVSRVSQPQHF. The DNA for the CDR3 is TGTGCCAGCAGCGTTTCGCGGGTATCACAGCCCCAGCATTTT.

This clone appeared once. This chain uses TRBV5-5 with TRBJ1-3; D not certain. The CDR3 length is 16 residues. The V and J ends lost 6 bases and 0 bases respectively, with 16 bases between them. CDR1 is SGHKS and CDR2 is YYEKEE in the germline V gene (reference sequence). The CDR3 DNA sequence: TGTGCCAGCACATCGTCCGGAGTTTTCTCTGGAAACACCATATATTTT. This gives the protein CASTSSGVFSGNTIYF. The whole variable domain, filled in from reference TRBV5-5 and TRBJ1-3, reads DAGVTQSPTHLIKTRGQQVTLRCSPISGHKSVSWYQQVLGQGPQFIFQYYEKEERGRGNFPDRFSARQFPNYSSELNVNALLLGDSALYLCASTSSGVFSGNTIYFGEGSWLTVV.

The CDR3 DNA is TGTGCCAGCAGCGAAGGGACTAGCGGGGTTCATACGCAGTATTTT. Its translation is CASSEGTSGVHTQYF. This rearrangement joins TRBV7-3 to TRBJ2-3; 13 nucleotides line up with TRBD2. V dropped 5 bases and J dropped 7; count of bases not matched to a gene: 6. Germline CDR1 reads SGHTA; CDR2 reads FQGTGA. The CDR3 sequence is 15 residues long.

The chain uses TRBV10-1 and TRBJ2-3; no definite D call. This CDR3 contains 14 residues. The V and J ends lost 8 bases and 0 bases respectively, with 12 bases between them. Germline-derived CDR1 and CDR2 are WNHNN and SYGVQD (reference sequence). CDR3 in amino acids: CASRGGFSTDTQYF. Here the CDR3 DNA reads TGCGCCAGCCGAGGTGGCTTTAGCACAGATACGCAGTATTTT.

This chain uses TRBV7-9 with TRBJ2-1; 7 bases match TRBD2. Germline CDR1 reads SEHNR; CDR2 reads FQNEAQ (reference sequence). The ends lost 4 bases at V and 0 bases at J; junction bases unmatched: 12. The CDR3 sequence is 18 residues long. The CDR3 spells CASSSRRSTSSSYNEQFF. The DNA for the CDR3 is TGTGCCAGCAGCTCCCGGCGCTCGACTAGCAGCTCCTACAATGAGCAGTTCTTC.

The chain recombines TRBV7-3 with TRBJ2-4; 11 positions agree with TRBD2. Germline V CDR1 and CDR2: SGHTA, FQGTGA. The CDR3 length is 18 residues. With 2 bases clipped from V and 0 bases from J, the junction kept 6 bases outside the gene matches. The CDR3 spells CASSLGGTSGIAKNIQYF. The CDR3 coding sequence is TGTGCCAGCAGCTTAGGTGGGACTAGCGGAATAGCCAAAAACATTCAGTACTTC.

V gene TRBV9 combines with J gene TRBJ2-1; 10 bases fit TRBD2. The V segment lost 4 bases and the J segment 6 bases; nucleotides outside the gene matches: 7. There are 15 residues in the CDR3. Germline V CDR1 and CDR2: SGDLS, YYNGEE. The CDR3 region has the DNA TGTGCCAGCAGCACGAGCGGGAGGGCCGCCAATGAGCAGTTCTTC. Its protein product is CASSTSGRAANEQFF.

The chain links TRBV7-3 to TRBJ2-1, with 14 bases that match TRBD2. CDR3 size: 15 residues. Germline-derived CDR1 and CDR2 are SGHTA and FQGTGA. After removal of 6 bases from V and 10 bases from J, the junction contained 8 bases not matched to a gene. The CDR3 nucleotides read TGTGCCAGCAGTCCCGGGACTAGCGGGAGCTCGGAGCAGTTCTTC. Amino acids: CASSPGTSGSSEQFF.

A single count supports this clone. This chain links TRBV11-3 with TRBJ2-7, with 7 bases fitting TRBD1. Trimming at V came to 6 bases and at J to 6 bases, leaving 8 bases not matched to a gene. The germline V gene has CDR1 SGHNT and CDR2 YENEEA. This CDR3 comprises 13 residues. The CDR3 reads CASSYRTGSEQYF. The CDR3 coding sequence is TGTGCCAGCAGTTATAGGACAGGCTCCGAGCAGTACTTC. The full variable domain, in which reference TRBV11-3 and TRBJ2-7 provide the parts outside the CDR3, is EAGVVQSPRYKIIEKKQPVAFWCNPISGHNTLYWYLQNLGQGPELLIRYENEEAVDDSQLPKDRFSAERLKGVDSTLKIQPAELGDSAVYLCASSYRTGSEQYFGPGTRLTVT.

CDR3: CASSPGGASGGLYNEQFF. The DNA of the CDR3 is TGTGCCAGCAGCCCAGGTGGGGCTAGCGGGGGGCTTTACAATGAGCAGTTCTTC. The chain carries TRBV11-3 and TRBJ2-1, with 11 nucleotides matching TRBD2. V dropped 5 bases and J dropped 4; count of bases not matched to a gene: 13. The CDR3 is made up of 18 amino acids. Germline V gene lookup returns CDR1 SGHNT and CDR2 YENEEA.

V and J are TRBV30 and TRBJ1-6, with a possible D match to TRBD1 (5 bases). Trimming left V 0 bases short and J 7 bases short, with 13 bases between. The CDR3 has 15 amino acids. Germline V CDR1 and CDR2: GTSNPN, SVGIG (reference sequence). The CDR3 DNA is TGTGCCTGGAGTGTATTGGGGGAGGGGAATTCACCCCTCCACTTT. It encodes CAWSVLGEGNSPLHF. The whole variable domain, remainder taken from reference TRBV30 and TRBJ1-6, is SQTIHQWPATLVQPVGSPLSLECTVEGTSNPNLYWYRQAAGRGLQLLFYSVGIGQISSEVPQNLSASRPQDRQFILSSKKLLLSDSGFYLCAWSVLGEGNSPLHFGNGTRLTVT.

This clone was seen a single time. The rearrangement links TRBV9 to TRBJ2-1; the D gene is possibly TRBD1 (5 bases). Looked up from germline, CDR1 is SGDLS and CDR2 is YYNGEE. V lost 0 bases, J lost 0 bases, and 10 bases lay in between. This CDR3 comprises 16 residues. The CDR3 coding sequence is TGTGCCAGCAGCGTAGGTAGACAGAGCTCCTACAATGAGCAGTTCTTC. Translation gives CASSVGRQSSYNEQFF. The full variable domain, in which reference TRBV9 and TRBJ2-1 provide the parts outside the CDR3, is DSGVTQTPKHLITATGQRVTLRCSPRSGDLSVYWYQQSLDQGLQFLIQYYNGEERAKGNILERFSAQQFPDLHSELNLSSLELGDSALYFCASSVGRQSSYNEQFFGPGTRLTVL.

The rearrangement joins TRBV5-8 to TRBJ2-5, with 8 bases identical to TRBD1. J gave up 5 bases and V 4 bases, and 7 bases lay outside the gene matches. The CDR3 runs 14 residues. Germline lookup yields CDR1 SGHTS and CDR2 YDEGEE. CDR3 in amino acids: CASSPQGARETQYF. The CDR3, as DNA: TGTGCCAGCAGCCCCCAGGGGGCGCGGGAGACCCAGTACTTC.

This chain joins TRBV5-8 and TRBJ2-7; D unresolved. Trimming cost V 0 bases and J 5 bases, with 12 bases left between them. The CDR3 loop spans 14 amino acids. Germline V gene data show CDR1 as SGHTS and CDR2 as YDEGEE. CDR3 amino acids: CASSLESSIHEQYF. CDR3 nucleotide sequence: TGTGCCAGCAGCTTGGAATCTAGTATTCACGAGCAGTACTTC.

The chain links TRBV2 to TRBJ2-3, with D possibly matching TRBD2 (7 bases). Between the trimmed V and J ends, which lost 3 bases and 2 bases, there was a span of 12 bases. The V gene's germline CDR1 is SNHLY and CDR2 FYNNEI. This CDR3 comprises 15 residues. This chain's CDR3 is CASSDGGATTDTQYF. The CDR3, as DNA: TGTGCCAGCAGTGATGGGGGGGCGACCACAGATACGCAGTATTTT.

The chain couples TRBV7-2 to TRBJ2-1; 10 nucleotides agree with TRBD2. CDR3 size: 14 residues. Germline CDR1 and CDR2: SGHTA and FQGNSA. The V gene end was trimmed by 3 bases and the J gene end by 10 bases; junction bases not matched to a gene: 6. CDR3 in amino acids: CASSFQSSGGEQFF. CDR3 nucleotide sequence: TGTGCCAGCAGCTTCCAATCTAGCGGGGGCGAGCAGTTCTTC.